These 7 T cell receptor beta chains were sequenced from one sample in a study of blood T cell repertoires in COVID-19. Using immunoSEQ multiplex PCR, the repertoire was profiled, and TCRdb retains in-frame clones only, with some absent. The sample has under 500,000 clones, 70% to 90% seen once. The sample was PBMCs or T cells enriched from blood (not recorded which). The receptors derive from a woman aged 18-29 years with acute COVID-19.

In regard to this clone: Germline and junction disagree at one end, which may indicate a read error. The chain recombines TRBV10-2 with TRBJ2-7, with TRBD2 matching over 10 bases. This CDR3 is 14 amino acids long. Germline lookup yields CDR1 WSHSY and CDR2 SAAADI. CDR3 region: CASTEGLATYEQYF. CDR3 DNA sequence: TGCGCCAGCACTGAGGGACTAGCGACCTACGAGCAGTACTTC.

The V gene is TRBV7-2, the J gene TRBJ2-7; 7 bases fit TRBD1. From germline, CDR1 is SGHTA and CDR2 FQGNSA. This CDR3 is built from 14 residues. The V segment lost 5 bases and the J segment 3 bases; nucleotides outside the gene matches: 7. The CDR3 is CASSLQGTIYEQYF. CDR3 coding DNA: TGTGCCAGCAGCCTACAGGGGACCATCTACGAGCAGTACTTC.

The chain is built from TRBV7-2 and TRBJ1-2, with a possible D match to TRBD1 (5 bases). In germline, CDR1 is SGHTA, CDR2 FQGNSA. This CDR3 comprises 15 residues. Trimming left V 2 bases short and J 0 bases short, with 10 bases between. The CDR3 DNA reads TGTGCCAGCAGCTTAAATGCAGGGACTAACTATGGCTACACCTTC. Translated, it gives CASSLNAGTNYGYTF. The variable domain in full, with the rest retrieved from reference TRBV7-2 and TRBJ1-2, is GAGVSQSPSNKVTEKGKDVELRCDPISGHTALYWYRQSLGQGLEFLIYFQGNSAPDKSGLPSDRFSAERTGGSVSTLTIQRTQQEDSAVYLCASSLNAGTNYGYTFGSGTRLTVV.

The chain carries TRBV2 and TRBJ2-1; no reliable D call. Germline CDR1 SNHLY, CDR2 FYNNEI. V was shortened by 4 bases and J by 4 bases, with 8 bases between the two germline ends. This CDR3 is built from 13 residues. CDR3 loop: CASSVDLYNEQFF. In nucleotides, the CDR3 is TGTGCCAGCAGTGTTGATCTATACAATGAGCAGTTCTTC.

This clone was seen just once. J is TRBJ2-1 and V is TRBV5-4; possibly TRBD2 for D (5 bases). The V end lost 2 bases, the J end lost 0 bases, and 9 bases lay between the germline ends. Germline assignment: CDR1 SGHNT and CDR2 YYREEE (reference sequence). The CDR3 spans 15 residues. The CDR3 nucleotides read TGTGCCAGCAGCTTAGCGGCCCGCTCCTACAATGAGCAGTTCTTC. Its translation: CASSLAARSYNEQFF.

The rearrangement joins TRBV6-6 to TRBJ1-1, with a possible D match to TRBD1 (6 bases). Germline V gene sequence: CDR1 MNHNY, CDR2 SVGAGI (reference sequence). This CDR3 is 15 amino acids long. Trimming removed 6 bases from V and 0 bases from J, with 14 bases in between. CDR3 loop: CASRPRQALNTEAFF. The CDR3 DNA follows: TGTGCCAGCAGACCCAGACAGGCGCTGAACACTGAAGCTTTCTTT.

J is TRBJ2-1 and V is TRBV20-1; 7 bases align to TRBD2. Looked up from germline, CDR1 is DFQATT and CDR2 is SNEGSKA (reference sequence). V shed 6 bases and J 9 bases; nucleotides not matched to a gene: 5. The CDR3 runs 11 residues. The CDR3 bases are TGCAGTGCAAATAGCGGGCTTGAGCAGTTCTTC. It codes for CSANSGLEQFF.